The next 22 T cell receptor beta chains were all read from a single sample in a study of T-cell reconstitution after alpha-beta-depleted transplantation in children. Unique molecular identifiers were used to barcode this TCRbeta library. In TCRdb, the PCR reads were re-called with MiXCR into one record per CDR3 protein. This table has approximately 230,000 distinct CDR3 sequences, 20% to 30% appearing once. The sample was PBMCs, mostly from graft donor cells, taken 360 days after TCRalphabeta/CD19-depleted stem cell transplant. All receptors derive from a female patient aged 2-10 years who had a stem cell transplant for congenital amegakaryocytic thrombocytopenia, so the T cells may come from the graft donor.

This clonotype came up many times. This chain connects TRBV12-3 or TRBV12-4 to TRBJ2-2; a possible D gene is TRBD1 (6 bases). CDR3 size: 13 residues. The V and J ends lost 5 bases and 6 bases respectively, with 10 bases between them. For the CDR3, the DNA is TGTGCCAGCAGTCTACAGGGTTCCGGGGAGCTGTTTTTT. Protein product: CASSLQGSGELFF.

This clonotype was picked up a small number of times. V usage is TRBV12-3 or TRBV12-4 and J usage is TRBJ1-1, with 7 bases identical to TRBD1. Trimming took 4 bases from V and 10 from J; bases not matched to a gene: 12. The CDR3 is made up of 14 amino acids. This CDR3 reads CASSSKGQAGGAFF. The CDR3 coding sequence is TGTGCCAGCAGTTCGAAAGGACAGGCCGGGGGAGCTTTCTTT.

The gene calls are TRBV20-1 and TRBJ2-5, with 12 bases fitting TRBD2. The CDR3 has 16 amino acids. Germline V gene sequence: CDR1 DFQATT, CDR2 SNEGSKA (reference sequence). The J segment lost 0 bases and the V segment lost 6 bases, leaving 8 bases of the junction unmatched. The CDR3 region has the DNA TGCAGTGCACGACACGCTAGCGGGGGGGACCAAGAGACCCAGTACTTC. Translated: CSARHASGGDQETQYF.

The V gene is TRBV2, the J gene TRBJ1-1; D gene uncertain. The CDR3 contains 12 residues. Germline-derived CDR1 and CDR2 are SNHLY and FYNNEI. The V end lost 7 bases, the J end lost 1 base, and 7 bases lay between the germline ends. The CDR3 loop is CASTRQNTEAFF. The CDR3 bases are TGTGCCAGCACCAGACAGAACACTGAAGCTTTCTTT.

This clonotype was detected a few times. The rearrangement joins TRBV4-2 to TRBJ2-3; unclear D gene. The CDR3 is made up of 14 amino acids. V was cut by 0 bases and J by 2 bases, with 6 bases left in between. Germline CDR1 is LGHNA and CDR2 is YNFKEQ. The CDR3 spells CASSQETYTDTQYF. CDR3 sequence (DNA): TGTGCCAGCAGCCAAGAGACATACACAGATACGCAGTATTTT.

Ten or more counts support this clonotype. The CDR3 DNA reads TGTGCCAGCAGCTTAGGGGTAAGAAGGGACCACACTGAAGCTTTCTTT. It is translated as CASSLGVRRDHTEAFF. V usage is TRBV11-2 and J usage is TRBJ1-1; possibly TRBD1 for D (5 bases). The germline V gene encodes CDR1 SGHAT and CDR2 FQNNGV. V was pared by 1 base and J by 3 bases, with 15 bases between. This CDR3 spans 16 amino acids.

The V and J genes are TRBV12-3 or TRBV12-4 and TRBJ2-5, with D possibly TRBD1 on 6 matching bases. Between the trimmed V and J ends, which lost 3 bases and 4 bases, there was a span of 12 bases. The CDR3 totals 14 residues. This CDR3 reads CASSFDRRGETQYF. CDR3 DNA: TGTGCCAGCAGTTTCGACAGGAGAGGAGAGACCCAGTACTTC.

This clonotype was counted only a few times. The chain uses TRBV5-4 and TRBJ2-1, with 10 bases matching TRBD2. The V gene end was trimmed by 0 bases and the J gene end by 9 bases; junction bases not matched to a gene: 9. This CDR3 region has 16 residues. The germline V gene encodes CDR1 SGHNT and CDR2 YYREEE (reference sequence). The CDR3 coding sequence is TGTGCCAGCAGCTTGGCCGGGGCTAGCGGGGGTATTGAGCAGTTCTTC. It translates to CASSLAGASGGIEQFF.

For this clonotype: One end of the junction does not line up with germline, which may come from a read error. The chain is built from TRBV12-3 or TRBV12-4 and TRBJ1-5, with D perhaps matching TRBD1 (6 bases). CDR3 size: 13 residues. DNA for the CDR3: TGTGCCAGCAGTCTCCAGGGGAATCAGCCCCAGCAATTT. Amino acid sequence: CASSLQGNQPQQF.

The chain links TRBV12-3 or TRBV12-4 to TRBJ2-3; D unresolved. V lost 2 bases and J lost 1, with 19 bases in between. CDR3 length: 18 residues. CDR3 in amino acids: CASSLLPEVARGTDTQYF. The CDR3 DNA sequence: TGTGCCAGCAGTTTACTCCCGGAAGTCGCTCGGGGCACAGATACGCAGTATTTT.

This chain connects TRBV12-3 or TRBV12-4 to TRBJ1-1; D gene ambiguous. This CDR3 comprises 12 residues. V was shortened by 7 bases and J by 5 bases, with 11 bases between the two germline ends. CDR3 nucleotide sequence: TGTGCCAGCACCCTCATCGGGACTGAAGCTTTCTTT. Encoded protein: CASTLIGTEAFF.

This chain links TRBV4-1 with TRBJ1-2; the match to TRBD1 covers 10 bases. The germline CDR1 and CDR2 sequences are MGHRA and YSYEKL. V shed 1 base and J 7 bases; nucleotides not matched to a gene: 9. The CDR3 consists of 16 residues. The CDR3 DNA sequence: TGCGCCAGCAGCCAAGTCGTCAGGACAGGGGGTCCTGGCTACACCTTC. Translating it yields CASSQVVRTGGPGYTF.

This chain joins TRBV20-1 and TRBJ2-5; the D is unclear. The V gene lost 4 bases and the J gene lost 0 bases, with 9 bases spanning the gap. The CDR3 spans 13 residues. From germline, CDR1 is DFQATT and CDR2 SNEGSKA (reference sequence). The CDR3, as DNA: TGCAGTGCTATTGAGGTTGACCAAGAGACCCAGTACTTC. It specifies CSAIEVDQETQYF.

This clonotype was picked up many times. V and J are TRBV5-1 and TRBJ2-4; 10 bases map to TRBD2. The germline V gene has CDR1 SGHRS and CDR2 YFSETQ. The CDR3 loop spans 17 amino acids. Trimming removed 0 bases from V and 2 bases from J; junction bases left unmatched: 5. This chain's CDR3 is CASSLGLAGVTKNIQYF. The CDR3 bases are TGCGCCAGCAGCTTGGGTCTAGCGGGAGTAACCAAAAACATTCAGTACTTC.

The chain carries TRBV10-3 and TRBJ2-5; D may be TRBD1 or TRBD2 (7 bases each). CDR1 and CDR2 (germline): ENHRY, SYGVKD. V was clipped by 5 bases and J by 6 bases, with 16 bases between them. The CDR3 loop spans 14 amino acids. The CDR3 DNA reads as TGTGCCATCAGTCAGGGGGGGTGGACGCAGACCCAGTACTTC. Protein product: CAISQGGWTQTQYF.

There are many counts of this clonotype. The J gene is TRBJ2-3, the V gene TRBV2, with D unclear. Trimming took off 11 bases at V and 7 bases at J, with 16 bases between the two ends. The germline V gene encodes CDR1 SNHLY and CDR2 FYNNEI. This CDR3 region has 12 residues. The CDR3 DNA is TGTGCCCAGCAGGAGAAGGCCTATACGCAGTATTTT. Amino acids: CAQQEKAYTQYF.

CDR3 coding DNA: TGTGCCAGCAGCACAAGGGACAAGGGCTTGGGCAGCTCCTACGAGCAGTACTTC. Translating it yields CASSTRDKGLGSSYEQYF. The V gene is TRBV11-2, the J gene TRBJ2-7; D perhaps matches TRBD1 (6 bases). CDR1 is SGHAT and CDR2 is FQNNGV in the germline V gene. CDR3 size: 18 residues. V was clipped by 5 bases and J by 0 bases, with 23 bases between them.

The rearrangement joins TRBV14 to TRBJ2-1, with a weak D call TRBD2 (5 bases). V lost 5 bases to trimming and J lost 3 bases, with 17 bases between them. The CDR3 is 16 residues long. Germline CDR1 reads SGHDN; CDR2 reads FVKESK. CDR3 nucleotides: TGTGCCAGCAGCACGCTTCGAGGACTCTACTACAATGAGCAGTTCTTC. Translating gives CASSTLRGLYYNEQFF. The variable domain in full, with the rest retrieved from reference TRBV14 and TRBJ2-1, is EAGVTQFPSHSVIEKGQTVTLRCDPISGHDNLYWYRRVMGKEIKFLLHFVKESKQDESGMPNNRFLAERTGGTYSTLKVQPAELEDSGVYFCASSTLRGLYYNEQFFGPGTRLTVL.

The sample holds a few counts of this clonotype. The CDR3 coding sequence is TGCAGTGCTGGGGGAAGGGAACGGACTGAAAAACTGTTTTTT. It is translated as CSAGGRERTEKLFF. The chain recombines TRBV20-1 with TRBJ1-4, with D possibly being TRBD1 (5 bases). The V gene's germline CDR1 is DFQATT and CDR2 SNEGSKA (reference sequence). CDR3 length: 14 residues. V was pared by 5 bases and J by 7 bases, with 17 bases between.

This clonotype was observed a handful of times. The rearrangement uses TRBV7-2 and TRBJ1-2; D is unresolved. Germline lookup yields CDR1 SGHTA and CDR2 FQGNSA. This CDR3 comprises 15 residues. The V and J ends lost 5 bases and 0 bases respectively, with 13 bases between them. CDR3 sequence reads: CASSTDGKANYGYTF. DNA for the CDR3: TGTGCCAGCAGCACGGACGGGAAGGCTAACTATGGCTACACCTTC.

The table lists this clonotype with a count of one. The chain's CDR3 is CASSLSGGRVTDTQYF. The CDR3 region has the DNA TGTGCCAGCAGCTTGTCGGGGGGGCGGGTGACAGATACGCAGTATTTT. This chain uses TRBV5-8 with TRBJ2-3; 8 nucleotides agree with TRBD2. CDR3 length: 16 residues. CDR1 is SGHTS and CDR2 is YDEGEE in the germline V gene. V was pared by 1 base and J by 3 bases, with 7 bases of the junction left unmatched.

In this sample, this clonotype turned up many times. V usage is TRBV28 and J usage is TRBJ2-3; unclear D gene. The CDR3 runs 16 residues. The V gene lost 5 bases and the J gene lost 3 bases, with 18 bases spanning the gap. The germline CDR1 and CDR2 sequences are MDHEN and SYDVKM. Here the CDR3 DNA reads TGTGCCAGCAGTACTATTGTTGGGTGGGAAACAGATACGCAGTATTTT. It is translated as CASSTIVGWETDTQYF. Drawing the rest from reference TRBV28 and TRBJ2-3, the complete variable domain is DVKVTQSSRYLVKRTGEKVFLECVQDMDHENMFWYRQDPGLGLRLIYFSYDVKMKEKGDIPEGYSVSREKKERFSLILESASTNQTSMYLCASSTIVGWETDTQYFGPGTRLTVL.